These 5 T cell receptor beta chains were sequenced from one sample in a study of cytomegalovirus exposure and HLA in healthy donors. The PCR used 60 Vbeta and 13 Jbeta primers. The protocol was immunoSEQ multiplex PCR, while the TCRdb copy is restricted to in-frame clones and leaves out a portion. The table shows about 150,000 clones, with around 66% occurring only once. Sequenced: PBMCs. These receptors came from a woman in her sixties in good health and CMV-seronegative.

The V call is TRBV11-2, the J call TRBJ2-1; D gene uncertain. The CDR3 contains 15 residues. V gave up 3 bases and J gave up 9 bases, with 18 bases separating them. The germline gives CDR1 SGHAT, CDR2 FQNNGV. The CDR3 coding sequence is TGTGCCAGCAGCTTTGGAGTCGCTGAATGGGTTGAGCAGTTCTTC. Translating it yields CASSFGVAEWVEQFF.

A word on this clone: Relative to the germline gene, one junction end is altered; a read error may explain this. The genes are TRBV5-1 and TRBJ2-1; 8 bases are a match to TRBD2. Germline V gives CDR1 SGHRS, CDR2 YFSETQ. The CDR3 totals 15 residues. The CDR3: CVSSFAGGSYNEQFF. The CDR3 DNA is TGCGTCAGCAGCTTTGCGGGAGGCTCCTACAATGAGCAGTTCTTC.

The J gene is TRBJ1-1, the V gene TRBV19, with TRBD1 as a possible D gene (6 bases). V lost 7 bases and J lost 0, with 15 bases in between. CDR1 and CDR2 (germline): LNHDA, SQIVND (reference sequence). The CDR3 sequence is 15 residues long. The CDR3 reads CASTIGGVLNTEAFF. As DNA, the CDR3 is TGTGCCAGTACCATAGGGGGGGTACTGAACACTGAAGCTTTCTTT.

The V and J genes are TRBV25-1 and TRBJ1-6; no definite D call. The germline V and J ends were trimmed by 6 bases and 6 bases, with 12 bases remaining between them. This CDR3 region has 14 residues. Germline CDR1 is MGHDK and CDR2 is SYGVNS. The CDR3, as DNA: TGTGCCAGCAGCTTAGGCAGCGCTAATTCACCCCTCCACTTT. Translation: CASSLGSANSPLHF.

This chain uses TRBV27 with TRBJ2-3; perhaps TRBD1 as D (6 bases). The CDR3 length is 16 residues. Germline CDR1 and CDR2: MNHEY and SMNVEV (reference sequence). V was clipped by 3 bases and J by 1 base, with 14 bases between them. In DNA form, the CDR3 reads TGTGCCAGCAGTTTTCAGGGGTTCGGCGGCACAGATACGCAGTATTTT. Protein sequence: CASSFQGFGGTDTQYF.